This T cell receptor (beta chain) was captured in a study of identical twins. Study-level results: Researchers caution that invariant MAIT and iNKT cells could partly confound zero-insertion analyses.

This clonotype was seen many times. Its antigen is as yet unknown. A universal primer site was created by template switching, with the cDNA bearing unique molecular identifiers. TCRdb fed the 5' RACE reads into MiXCR, producing one record per CDR3 protein. The data hold around 160,000 distinct CDR3 sequences, with roughly 3.2% observed a single time. This CDR3 has 14 amino acids. V lost 6 bases to trimming and J lost 7 bases; unmatched junction nucleotides: 6. Germline loops: CDR1 SGDLS, CDR2 YYNGEE. The gene calls are TRBV9 and TRBJ1-6; 8 nucleotides align to TRBD1. The specimen sequenced was memory T cells sorted from blood. The sequence came from a man younger than 30 in good health. CDR3 DNA: TGTGCCAGCACCCTCACAGGGGGGAATTCACCCCTCCACTTT. This codes for CASTLTGGNSPLHF.